This paragraph reports one T cell receptor (beta chain). The source of the sample is a study of PD-1 blockade in mismatch repair-deficient tumors. Per the germline V gene, CDR1 is SGHNT and CDR2 is YENEEA. This CDR3 has 13 residues. Trimming removed 1 base from V and 0 bases from J, with 3 bases in between. Data came from immunoSEQ multiplex PCR; TCRdb stores just in-frame clones and leaves some out. Among 50,000 or so clones, more than 65% were seen once, and the ten largest hold around 3.3%. The sequences come from PBMCs, collected before pembrolizumab treatment. This sequence was found in an adult with mismatch repair-deficient cancer. V is TRBV11-3 and J is TRBJ2-5; D is undetermined. Here the CDR3 DNA reads TGTGCCAGCAGCTTAGCAAACCAAGAGACCCAGTACTTC. Translated: CASSLANQETQYF.